Each of the 6 T cell receptor beta chains below was sequenced from the same sample in a study of blood T cell repertoires in COVID-19. The method was immunoSEQ multiplex PCR; TCRdb's version includes in-frame clones alone and lacks a portion of them. The profile shows around 130,000 clones, 77% of them singletons. The sample comprised peripheral blood. Receptors were obtained from a human donor in a cohort sampled during active COVID-19.

The chain recombines TRBV6-6 with TRBJ1-2, with D unresolved. V gave up 6 bases and J gave up 3 bases, with 14 bases separating them. The CDR3 covers 14 residues. Germline V CDR1 and CDR2: MNHNY, SVGAGI (reference sequence). The CDR3 DNA reads as TGTGCCAGCAGCCTCACTCAGGAGGACTATGGCTACACCTTC. It codes for CASSLTQEDYGYTF.

V and J are TRBV14 and TRBJ2-7; 9 bases are shared with TRBD1. This CDR3 has 17 residues. V lost 1 base and J lost 3; bases outside the gene matches: 10. CDR1 is SGHDN, CDR2 FVKESK, per germline. The CDR3 nucleotides are TGTGCCAGCAGCCAAGTTGCCGGGACAGGGTTGTTCTACGAGCAGTACTTC. Translating gives CASSQVAGTGLFYEQYF.

In this sample, this clone turned up a few times. The CDR3 sequence is CASSSDVNTEAFF. The CDR3 DNA reads TGTGCCAGTAGTTCAGATGTGAACACTGAAGCTTTCTTT. V is TRBV19 and J is TRBJ1-1; D remains ambiguous. The germline V and J ends were trimmed by 5 bases and 0 bases, with 7 bases remaining between them. The germline CDR1 and CDR2 sequences are LNHDA and SQIVND (reference sequence). The CDR3 covers 13 residues.

V and J are TRBV5-5 and TRBJ2-7; D uncertain. The CDR3 runs 11 residues. The V end lost 3 bases, the J end lost 3 bases, and 4 bases lay between the germline ends. Germline V gene lookup returns CDR1 SGHKS and CDR2 YYEKEE (reference sequence). CDR3 region: CASSSGYEQYF. The CDR3 nucleotides are TGTGCCAGCAGCTCCGGCTACGAGCAGTACTTC.

This chain connects TRBV3-1 (or the pseudogene TRBV3-2) to TRBJ2-7; 10 bases are a match to TRBD1. The V and J ends lost 3 bases and 5 bases, in that order; junction bases with no gene match: 4. The CDR3 consists of 14 residues. Germline loops: CDR1 LGHDT, CDR2 YNNKEL (reference sequence). This chain's CDR3 is CASSQGTGVNEQYF. The CDR3 bases are TGTGCCAGCAGCCAGGGGACAGGGGTAAACGAGCAGTACTTC.

This clone was seen a few times. The chain combines TRBV7-9 with TRBJ2-7, with TRBD2 identical over 7 bases. The CDR3 has 18 residues. V was clipped by 3 bases and J by 0 bases; unmatched bases: 14. The germline V gene encodes CDR1 SEHNR and CDR2 FQNEAQ (reference sequence). CDR3 DNA: TGTGCCAGCAGCTTCTCATTGTCGGGAGGCGGGAGCTCCTACGAGCAGTACTTC. It yields the protein CASSFSLSGGGSSYEQYF.